The 14 T cell receptor beta chains listed next were all sequenced from one sample in a study of OX40 agonist ivuxolimab in advanced cancers. Method: immunoSEQ multiplex PCR; TCRdb's copy keeps in-frame clones and lacks some. In the table there are roughly 10,000 clones, roughly nine tenths of which are singletons. Sample: CD4+ or CD8+ T cells sorted from blood, taken in a trial of the OX40 agonist ivuxolimab. The receptors stem from an adult with an advanced solid tumor such as melanoma, head and neck, liver or kidney cancer.

The chain carries TRBV15 and TRBJ2-5; 9 bases agree with TRBD2. In germline, CDR1 is LNHNV, CDR2 YYDKDF (reference sequence). With V trimmed by 2 bases and J by 5 bases, 9 bases remained unmatched. The CDR3 runs to 16 residues. CDR3: CATSRHSGGRAETQYF. CDR3 bases: TGTGCCACCAGCAGACATAGCGGGGGAAGGGCGGAGACCCAGTACTTC.

The chain joins TRBV19 to TRBJ2-3, with TRBD2 matching over 12 bases. The CDR3 runs to 15 residues. The trim removed 4 bases at V and 6 bases at J, leaving 5 bases unmatched. Germline lookup yields CDR1 LNHDA and CDR2 SQIVND (reference sequence). The CDR3 loop reads CASSTWLAGGDTQYF. CDR3 sequence (DNA): TGTGCCAGTAGTACCTGGCTAGCGGGGGGGGATACGCAGTATTTT.

This clone was counted a few times. This chain connects TRBV2 to TRBJ2-1; TRBD2 matches at 8 bases. The germline V gene encodes CDR1 SNHLY and CDR2 FYNNEI. The V and J ends lost 8 bases and 0 bases, in that order; junction bases with no gene match: 12. CDR3 length equals 17 residues. CDR3 DNA: TGTGCCAGCTCGTCGGAGCGGGGGAGCAGCTCCTACAATGAGCAGTTCTTC. Amino acid sequence: CASSSERGSSSYNEQFF.

The chain couples TRBV4-2 to TRBJ2-1, with 16 bases fitting TRBD2. The germline CDR1 and CDR2 sequences are LGHNA and YNFKEQ. The CDR3 has 21 residues. Trimming cost V 0 bases and J 3 bases; bases outside gene matches: 11. CDR3 nucleotides: TGTGCCAGCAGCCAAGATCCCCCTGGGACTAGCGGGGGGGGACTCTACAATGAGCAGTTCTTC. Translated: CASSQDPPGTSGGGLYNEQFF.

This chain links TRBV7-6 with TRBJ2-2; D gene ambiguous. Per the germline V gene, CDR1 is SGHVS and CDR2 is FNYEAQ. V was shortened by 5 bases and J by 6 bases, with 10 bases between the two germline ends. The CDR3 is made up of 13 amino acids. The DNA for the CDR3 is TGTGCCAGCAGCCTAACCATAGCCGGGGAGCTGTTTTTT. This codes for CASSLTIAGELFF.

This chain uses TRBV11-2 with TRBJ2-1; TRBD1 is a possible D gene (6 bases). The CDR3 consists of 15 residues. Trimming pared 2 bases from V and 4 bases from J, leaving 12 bases between. CDR1 SGHAT and CDR2 FQNNGV come from the germline V gene. The CDR3 DNA sequence: TGTGCCAGCAGCTTACAGGACAGCCAGTACAATGAGCAGTTCTTC. This encodes CASSLQDSQYNEQFF.

The J gene is TRBJ2-7, the V gene TRBV7-8; D may correspond to TRBD1 or TRBD2 (5 bases each). Germline CDR1 and CDR2: SGHVS and FQNEAQ. The CDR3 sequence is 16 residues long. Trimming pared 2 bases from V and 1 base from J, leaving 15 bases between. CDR3 amino acids: CASSLPPLGVSYEQYF. In DNA form, the CDR3 reads TGTGCCAGCAGCTTACCCCCCTTGGGGGTATCCTACGAGCAGTACTTC.

Here the CDR3 DNA reads TGTGCCAGCTCACCGACCCCAGGCCTAGCGGGGGGAGGCTCCTACGAGCAGTACTTC. It encodes CASSPTPGLAGGGSYEQYF. This chain connects TRBV18 to TRBJ2-7; TRBD2 aligns across 11 bases. Germline CDR1 is KGHSH and CDR2 is LQKENI. V was pared by 3 bases and J by 0 bases, with 13 bases of the junction left unmatched. There are 19 residues in the CDR3.

The V call is TRBV21-1, the J call TRBJ1-6. TRBV21-1 is a known pseudogene. The CDR3 extends over 17 amino acids. CDR3 loop: CASSPRTAVSYNSPLHF. In nucleotides, the CDR3 is TGTGCCAGCAGCCCCCGGACGGCTGTTTCCTATAATTCACCCCTCCACTTT.

The rearrangement uses TRBV13 and TRBJ2-7, with D possibly matching TRBD1 (6 bases). CDR1 and CDR2 (germline): PRHDT, FYEKMQ (reference sequence). This CDR3 is built from 15 residues. V dropped 0 bases and J dropped 4 bases, with 13 bases sitting between them. The CDR3 region is CASSLGRGFIYEQYF. The CDR3, as DNA: TGTGCCAGCAGCTTAGGCAGGGGTTTCATTTACGAGCAGTACTTC.

V gene TRBV15 combines with J gene TRBJ2-4; weak D call: TRBD2 (5 bases). Deletions cut 3 bases from V and 9 bases from J, with 15 bases between. In germline, CDR1 is LNHNV, CDR2 YYDKDF (reference sequence). The CDR3 runs 14 residues. The CDR3: CATSRGEDWPIQYF. CDR3 in DNA: TGTGCCACCAGCAGGGGTGAGGACTGGCCCATTCAGTACTTC.

The V gene is TRBV27, the J gene TRBJ2-5, with D possibly being TRBD1 (6 bases). In germline, CDR1 is MNHEY, CDR2 SMNVEV (reference sequence). The CDR3 contains 14 residues. Trimming stripped 4 bases from V and 0 bases from J, with 9 bases between. CDR3 coding DNA: TGTGCCAGCAGTTGGGGGCAGAACCAAGAGACCCAGTACTTC. Protein: CASSWGQNQETQYF.

The chain recombines TRBV9 with TRBJ2-7; a weak D match, TRBD2 (6 bases). CDR3 length: 15 amino acids. V lost 4 bases to trimming and J lost 2 bases, with 16 bases between them. Germline V gene lookup returns CDR1 SGDLS and CDR2 YYNGEE. CDR3: CASSPVGGATYEQYF. The CDR3 DNA reads as TGTGCCAGCAGCCCCGTGGGCGGGGCTACCTACGAGCAGTACTTC. Full variable domain (remainder filled in from reference TRBV9 and TRBJ2-7): DSGVTQTPKHLITATGQRVTLRCSPRSGDLSVYWYQQSLDQGLQFLIQYYNGEERAKGNILERFSAQQFPDLHSELNLSSLELGDSALYFCASSPVGGATYEQYFGPGTRLTVT.

CDR3 protein: CASSPTTVLPPDTQYF. DNA for the CDR3: TGTGCCAGCTCGCCAACGACGGTCCTCCCCCCTGATACGCAGTATTTT. This chain joins TRBV18 and TRBJ2-3; no firm D call. Trimming took 6 bases from V and 6 from J, leaving 22 bases between them. The CDR3 is 16 residues long. Germline assignment: CDR1 KGHSH and CDR2 LQKENI. Complete variable domain (other parts from reference TRBV18 and TRBJ2-3): NAGVMQNPRHLVRRRGQEARLRCSPMKGHSHVYWYRQLPEEGLKFMVYLQKENIIDESGMPKERFSAEFPKEGPSILRIQQVVRGDSAAYFCASSPTTVLPPDTQYFGPGTRLTVL.